The 17 T cell receptor beta chains reported below all come from one sample, sequenced in a study of control samples from healthy donors and cancer patients (dated by TCRdb to 2020 to 2022). Receptor amplification or capture employed the immunoSEQ multiplex PCR assay. TCRdb mirrors the immuneACCESS table, restricted to in-frame sequences. Some clones are absent from its copies; in checked studies, under half trace to an unresolved V gene, and the reason for the others is unknown. For this sample there are approximately 150,000 clones; 75% to 95% appear just once. Approximately 3% of the sample is held by the ten biggest clonotypes. The sample taken for sequencing was blood. Source of these receptors: a man aged 25 to 40 in good health.

The rearrangement uses TRBV3-1 (or the pseudogene TRBV3-2) and TRBJ2-1; TRBD2 matches at 7 bases. The CDR3 runs 15 residues. Trimming took 4 bases from V and 6 from J; bases not matched to a gene: 9. Germline assignment: CDR1 LGHDT and CDR2 YNNKEL (reference sequence). The DNA of the CDR3 is TGTGCCAGCAGCCCCTCCGGACTAGGGGTCAATGAGCAGTTCTTC. It specifies CASSPSGLGVNEQFF.

This clone was picked up one time. The chain links TRBV25-1 to TRBJ2-2; D may be TRBD1 or TRBD2 (6 bases each). The length of the CDR3 is 15 residues. Per the germline V gene, CDR1 is MGHDK and CDR2 is SYGVNS. The V end lost 5 bases, the J end lost 9 bases, and 19 bases lay between the germline ends. CDR3 in DNA: TGTGCCAGCAGTCTAGGGGGGCGCGGTGTAAGGGAGCTGTTTTTT. Residues: CASSLGGRGVRELFF.

V and J are TRBV6-5 and TRBJ2-3, with 7 bases aligning to TRBD1. After removal of 0 bases from V and 5 bases from J, the junction contained 5 bases not matched to a gene. This CDR3 has 15 residues. The germline CDR1 and CDR2 sequences are MNHEY and SVGAGI. This CDR3 reads CASSYSRQGIDTQYF. The CDR3 nucleotides read TGTGCCAGCAGTTACTCAAGACAGGGAATAGATACGCAGTATTTT.

This clone was picked up one time. V usage is TRBV18 and J usage is TRBJ2-7; TRBD2 might be the D (6 bases). V lost 5 bases, J lost 2 bases, and 13 bases lay in between. CDR3 size: 14 residues. Germline CDR1 KGHSH, CDR2 LQKENI. The CDR3 loop reads CASSTGTATYEQYF. For the CDR3, the DNA is TGTGCCAGCTCAACCGGGACTGCAACCTACGAGCAGTACTTC. Variable domain in full (rest from reference TRBV18 and TRBJ2-7): NAGVMQNPRHLVRRRGQEARLRCSPMKGHSHVYWYRQLPEEGLKFMVYLQKENIIDESGMPKERFSAEFPKEGPSILRIQQVVRGDSAAYFCASSTGTATYEQYFGPGTRLTVT.

The chain employs TRBV18 and TRBJ2-7; D might be TRBD1 (6 bases). The germline CDR1 and CDR2 sequences are KGHSH and LQKENI. V was trimmed by 4 bases and J by 7 bases, leaving 14 bases between them. The CDR3 runs to 13 residues. This chain's CDR3 is CASSLGQLWEQYF. CDR3 DNA sequence: TGTGCCAGCTCACTAGGACAGCTTTGGGAGCAGTACTTC.

The chain links TRBV6-5 to TRBJ2-1, with D perhaps TRBD1 (5 bases). The CDR3 is 16 residues long. Trimming stripped 0 bases from V and 0 bases from J, with 9 bases between. CDR1 and CDR2 (germline): MNHEY, SVGAGI. The CDR3 region is CASSYSGVSSYNEQFF. The DNA for the CDR3 is TGTGCCAGCAGTTACTCAGGGGTGAGCTCCTACAATGAGCAGTTCTTC.

The chain recombines TRBV6-5 with TRBJ2-2, with TRBD1 as a possible D gene (5 bases). This CDR3 spans 11 amino acids. V was clipped by 11 bases and J by 6 bases, with 10 bases between them. Germline V gene sequence: CDR1 MNHEY, CDR2 SVGAGI. The CDR3 region has the DNA TGTGCCGAACAGGCGCCCGGGGAGCTGTTTTTT. Residues: CAEQAPGELFF.

The gene calls are TRBV5-1 and TRBJ2-2, with no clear D. CDR3 length: 17 amino acids. CDR1 is SGHRS, CDR2 YFSETQ, per germline. The V end lost 3 bases, the J end lost 0 bases, and 15 bases lay between the germline ends. The CDR3 sequence: CASSYYRRPANTGELFF. CDR3 DNA: TGCGCCAGCAGCTACTACCGGCGACCGGCGAACACCGGGGAGCTGTTTTTT.

V is TRBV7-9 and J is TRBJ2-3; D may be TRBD1 or TRBD2 (6 bases each). The CDR3 has 15 amino acids. With 5 bases removed from V and 5 bases from J, the gap between germline ends came to 17 bases. From germline, CDR1 is SEHNR and CDR2 FQNEAQ (reference sequence). The CDR3 sequence is CASSIGGRGIDTQYF. In nucleotides, the CDR3 is TGTGCCAGCAGCATAGGGGGGCGAGGGATAGATACGCAGTATTTT.

The J gene is TRBJ2-3, the V gene TRBV6-5; D is ambiguous. V shed 5 bases and J shed 2 bases, with 8 bases lying between them. This CDR3 contains 13 residues. Germline-derived CDR1 and CDR2 are MNHEY and SVGAGI. CDR3 sequence: CASSLTDTDTQYF. In DNA form, the CDR3 reads TGTGCCAGCAGTCTTACTGACACAGATACGCAGTATTTT.

This sequence joins TRBV11-2 and TRBJ2-1; 7 bases match TRBD1. The V and J ends lost 1 base and 2 bases, in that order; junction bases with no gene match: 2. The CDR3 spans 15 residues. From germline, CDR1 is SGHAT and CDR2 FQNNGV. In DNA, the CDR3 is TGTGCCAGCAGCTTAGGTACAGGGGCCTACAATGAGCAGTTCTTC. Amino acids: CASSLGTGAYNEQFF.

V usage is TRBV12-3 or TRBV12-4 and J usage is TRBJ2-7; no clear D. CDR3 length: 11 residues. V was shortened by 7 bases and J by 5 bases, with 9 bases between the two germline ends. CDR3 residues: CASTLRDEQYF. For the CDR3, the DNA is TGTGCCAGCACCCTCCGGGACGAGCAGTACTTC.

The chain employs TRBV12-5 and TRBJ2-3, with D hard to call. This CDR3 is built from 12 residues. V dropped 8 bases and J dropped 11 bases, with 17 bases sitting between them. Germline V gene sequence: CDR1 LGHNT, CDR2 FRNRAP. CDR3 loop: CASSFQTVMQYF. The CDR3 DNA is TGTGCTAGTTCCTTCCAGACGGTTATGCAGTATTTT.

The chain couples TRBV7-3 to TRBJ2-7, with D maybe TRBD2 (5 bases). Deletions cut 2 bases from V and 3 bases from J, with 14 bases between. Germline V gene sequence: CDR1 SGHTA, CDR2 FQGTGA. The CDR3 runs 15 residues. CDR3 protein: CASSLDVGRGYEQYF. In DNA, the CDR3 is TGTGCCAGCAGCTTAGACGTCGGACGGGGCTACGAGCAGTACTTC.

The chain carries TRBV11-2 and TRBJ2-1; 8 bases match TRBD2. The CDR3 is made up of 16 amino acids. Germline values: CDR1 SGHAT, CDR2 FQNNGV. V trimming: 0 bases; J trimming: 3 bases; junction bases outside the gene matches: 4. As DNA, the CDR3 is TGTGCCAGCAGCTTAGAACCGGGGGGGGTCTACAATGAGCAGTTCTTC. Protein product: CASSLEPGGVYNEQFF.

The CDR3 DNA sequence: TGTGCCAGCAGCGAAAGCGGGAACCGGCCGGAGACCCAGTACTTC. Amino acids: CASSESGNRPETQYF. V usage is TRBV9 and J usage is TRBJ2-5; 7 bases line up with TRBD2. The CDR3 runs 15 residues. Germline CDR1 reads SGDLS; CDR2 reads YYNGEE. With 3 bases clipped from V and 5 bases from J, the junction kept 10 bases outside the gene matches.

The rearrangement links TRBV3-1 (or the pseudogene TRBV3-2) to TRBJ1-1, with D unclear. This CDR3 has 15 residues. Germline V gene data show CDR1 as LGHDT and CDR2 as YNNKEL (reference sequence). With 1 base removed from V and 1 base from J, the gap between germline ends came to 10 bases. The CDR3 coding sequence is TGTGCCAGCAGCCAAGGTAGGGCTCGGAACACTGAAGCTTTCTTT. Encoded protein: CASSQGRARNTEAFF.